Listed here are 5 T cell receptor beta chains from one sample, sequenced in a study of T cell responses to AZD1222 COVID-19 vaccine. Sequencing was performed with immunoSEQ multiplex PCR; in TCRdb, only in-frame clones are kept and a portion is missing. This table has more than 250,000 clones, 90% to 95% appearing once. This sample comprised peripheral blood, obtained on day 0 of AZD1222 vaccination. All receptors come from an adult in good health.

In its sample, this clone was seen once. The V and J genes are TRBV28 and TRBJ2-1; 8 bases are a match to TRBD2. V lost 3 bases, J lost 8 bases, and 15 bases stayed unmatched. The germline gives CDR1 MDHEN, CDR2 SYDVKM. This CDR3 spans 17 amino acids. CDR3 sequence reads: CASSFISGGRKSDEQFF. The CDR3 DNA sequence: TGTGCCAGCAGTTTCATTTCGGGCGGGAGGAAGTCCGATGAGCAGTTCTTC.

J is TRBJ1-5 and V is TRBV28, with 8 positions matching TRBD1. The V and J ends lost 3 bases and 8 bases, in that order; junction bases with no gene match: 6. CDR1 MDHEN and CDR2 SYDVKM come from the germline V gene. This CDR3 has 14 residues. The CDR3 DNA reads TGTGCCAGCAGTTTTCCGGGACAGGTTAAGCCCCAGCATTTT. Its translation: CASSFPGQVKPQHF.

V usage is TRBV28 and J usage is TRBJ2-3, with TRBD2 identical over 8 bases. CDR1 and CDR2 from the germline V gene are MDHEN and SYDVKM. The trim removed 8 bases at V and 1 base at J, leaving 5 bases unmatched. CDR3 length: 14 residues. CDR3 DNA sequence: TGTGCCAGCGGCGGAGCGGGGGGCACAGATACGCAGTATTTT. Amino acid sequence: CASGGAGGTDTQYF.

The V and J genes are TRBV2 and TRBJ2-3; TRBD1 or TRBD2 may be the D gene (5 bases each). V was shortened by 6 bases and J by 5 bases, with 18 bases between the two germline ends. The germline V gene has CDR1 SNHLY and CDR2 FYNNEI. The CDR3 has 15 amino acids. In DNA form, the CDR3 reads TGTGCCAGCAGGACCGGGACGCCCCCGGGAGATACGCAGTATTTT. It is translated as CASRTGTPPGDTQYF.

The chain couples TRBV3-1 (or the pseudogene TRBV3-2) to TRBJ1-2; weak D call: TRBD1 (5 bases). Germline-derived CDR1 and CDR2 are LGHDT and YNNKEL (reference sequence). This CDR3 region has 14 residues. V was clipped by 3 bases and J by 5 bases, with 13 bases between them. CDR3 DNA: TGTGCCAGCAGCCATCAAAACGGGGGTTATGGCTACACCTTC. Translating it yields CASSHQNGGYGYTF.